These 23 T cell receptor beta chains were all obtained from the same sample, sequenced in a study of blood T cell repertoires in COVID-19. Sequencing was performed with immunoSEQ multiplex PCR; in TCRdb, only in-frame clones are kept and a portion is missing. In the table there are roughly 460,000 clones, approximately 90% of which are singletons. Sequencing was done on a sample of peripheral blood. All receptors derive from a man aged 18 to 30 with COVID-19, enrolled during active disease.

V usage is TRBV30 and J usage is TRBJ2-5, with a weak D call TRBD2 (6 bases). V lost 3 bases to trimming and J lost 1 base, with 9 bases between them. From germline, CDR1 is GTSNPN and CDR2 SVGIG (reference sequence). There are 13 residues in the CDR3. This CDR3 is CAWSGRPQETQYF. The CDR3 DNA follows: TGTGCCTGGAGCGGGAGACCCCAAGAGACCCAGTACTTC.

The chain carries TRBV6-2 or TRBV6-3 and TRBJ2-2, with 11 bases matching TRBD1. The CDR3 sequence is 18 residues long. The V segment lost 4 bases and the J segment 7 bases; nucleotides outside the gene matches: 14. Germline V gives CDR1 MNHEY, CDR2 SVGEGT. The CDR3 region has the DNA TGTGCCAGCAGTTTCAGGACAGGGGGCGTTGGGATAGTCGGGGAGCTGTTTTTT. The encoded protein is CASSFRTGGVGIVGELFF.

The CDR3: CASSPGKGASETQYF. CDR3 DNA: TGTGCCAGCAGTCCCGGCAAGGGGGCGAGTGAGACCCAGTACTTC. The chain links TRBV2 to TRBJ2-5; 7 bases fit TRBD1. The length of the CDR3 is 15 residues. Losses at the gene ends were 5 bases for V and 5 bases for J; bases not matched to a gene: 11. Germline V gene sequence: CDR1 SNHLY, CDR2 FYNNEI.

The rearrangement joins TRBV27 to TRBJ1-2; D is unclear. CDR3 size: 12 residues. Trimming removed 6 bases from V and 2 bases from J, with 7 bases in between. Germline CDR1 and CDR2: MNHEY and SMNVEV (reference sequence). The CDR3 loop is CASSRGNYGYTF. The CDR3 DNA reads as TGTGCCAGCAGCAGAGGAAACTATGGCTACACCTTC.

This chain joins TRBV2 and TRBJ1-2; D might be TRBD1 (5 bases). Germline loops: CDR1 SNHLY, CDR2 FYNNEI. This CDR3 spans 14 amino acids. The V end was cut by 1 base, the J end by 1 base, with 7 bases between. The CDR3 region is CASSEGTYNYGYTF. The CDR3 coding sequence is TGTGCCAGCAGTGAAGGGACATATAACTATGGCTACACCTTC.

The CDR3 nucleotides are TGTGCCAGCGGGTGGGACAGTACCTACGAGCAGTACTTC. It specifies CASGWDSTYEQYF. The chain uses TRBV7-8 and TRBJ2-7, with TRBD1 matching 7 bases. This CDR3 spans 13 amino acids. J was trimmed by 2 bases and V by 8 bases; bases with no gene match: 6. Germline CDR1 and CDR2: SGHVS and FQNEAQ.

This rearrangement joins TRBV3-1 (or the pseudogene TRBV3-2) to TRBJ2-1; no reliable D call. Germline CDR1 is LGHDT and CDR2 is YNNKEL (reference sequence). The germline V and J ends were trimmed by 1 base and 8 bases, with 12 bases remaining between them. The CDR3 covers 14 residues. CDR3 in DNA: TGTGCCAGCAGCCAAGGTCTAGTCTCCCATGAGCAGTTCTTC. Translating it yields CASSQGLVSHEQFF.

This chain uses TRBV6-1 with TRBJ1-1; possible D gene TRBD1, 6 bases. V was trimmed by 1 base and J by 4 bases, leaving 10 bases between them. The CDR3 spans 14 residues. Germline V gene sequence: CDR1 MNHNS, CDR2 SASEGT. CDR3 DNA: TGTGCCAGCAGTGAAGTTTGGGGGCCCACTGAAGCTTTCTTT. This sequence encodes CASSEVWGPTEAFF.

The genes are TRBV3-1 (or the pseudogene TRBV3-2) and TRBJ2-3; tentative D call: TRBD1 (5 bases). Germline V gives CDR1 LGHDT, CDR2 YNNKEL (reference sequence). Trimming shortened V by 4 bases and J by 4 bases, and 12 bases separated the two germline ends. CDR3 length equals 14 residues. DNA of the CDR3: TGTGCCAGCAGCCCCGGACACGCCCCAGATACGCAGTATTTT. Encoded protein: CASSPGHAPDTQYF.

The chain uses TRBV12-3 or TRBV12-4 and TRBJ2-5; possibly TRBD2 for D (5 bases). Trimming pared 6 bases from V and 4 bases from J, leaving 9 bases between. There are 12 residues in the CDR3. The CDR3 sequence is CASSYSAETQYF. The CDR3 region has the DNA TGTGCCAGCAGCTATAGCGCAGAGACCCAGTACTTC.

V is TRBV4-1 and J is TRBJ2-2; TRBD1 is a possible D gene (6 bases). This CDR3 region has 16 residues. V was clipped by 0 bases and J by 4 bases, with 12 bases between them. Germline V gives CDR1 MGHRA, CDR2 YSYEKL. CDR3 residues: CASSQEAEGGTGELFF. The CDR3 nucleotides read TGCGCCAGCAGCCAAGAGGCCGAAGGGGGCACCGGGGAGCTGTTTTTT.

J is TRBJ2-5 and V is TRBV5-4; a possible D gene is TRBD1 (7 bases). The CDR3 contains 14 residues. Germline V CDR1 and CDR2: SGHNT, YYREEE (reference sequence). V lost 1 base to trimming and J lost 5 bases, with 12 bases between them. The CDR3 spells CASSLIAGGETQYF. In DNA form, the CDR3 reads TGTGCCAGCAGCTTGATAGCAGGGGGGGAGACCCAGTACTTC.

This clone appeared a few times. The chain couples TRBV5-1 to TRBJ2-7; D is unclear. This CDR3 comprises 14 residues. V was clipped by 0 bases and J by 3 bases, with 10 bases between them. CDR1 and CDR2 (germline): SGHRS, YFSETQ. The chain's CDR3 is CASSLGVGFYEQYF. The CDR3 DNA follows: TGCGCCAGCAGCTTGGGTGTCGGTTTCTACGAGCAGTACTTC.

CDR3 sequence reads: CAISPPDKAYEQYF. Written as DNA, the CDR3 is TGTGCCATCAGTCCGCCGGACAAAGCCTACGAGCAGTACTTC. V and J are TRBV10-3 and TRBJ2-7; possible D gene TRBD1, 5 bases. Germline CDR1 is ENHRY and CDR2 is SYGVKD. V shed 5 bases and J shed 2 bases, with 13 bases lying between them. This CDR3 contains 14 residues.

The chain recombines TRBV5-4 with TRBJ2-2; 12 bases fit TRBD2. V lost 0 bases, J lost 10 bases, and 7 bases stayed unmatched. The V gene's germline CDR1 is SGHNT and CDR2 YYREEE (reference sequence). The CDR3 has 16 residues. The DNA of the CDR3 is TGTGCCAGCAGCTTGGTGGCTAGCGGGAGGGTGCCGGAGCTGTTTTTT. It translates to CASSLVASGRVPELFF.

This clone was counted a single time. The gene calls are TRBV24-1 and TRBJ2-5, with 14 bases matching TRBD2. Germline CDR1 and CDR2: KGHDR and SFDVKD. J lost 5 bases, V lost 10 bases, and 5 bases had no gene match. CDR3 size: 14 residues. The CDR3, as DNA: TGTGCCACTGGGACTAGCGGGAGTCTCGAGACCCAGTACTTC. Protein: CATGTSGSLETQYF.

The chain recombines TRBV6-5 with TRBJ1-6; 7 positions match TRBD1. This CDR3 comprises 14 residues. V shed 8 bases and J 0 bases; nucleotides not matched to a gene: 1. Germline V gives CDR1 MNHEY, CDR2 SVGAGI. DNA for the CDR3: TGTGCCAGCGGACAGGTCTCCTATAATTCACCCCTCCACTTT. Encoded protein: CASGQVSYNSPLHF.

The CDR3 spells CASSPSGTGNEQYF. DNA for the CDR3: TGTGCCAGCAGCCCTTCCGGGACAGGGAACGAGCAGTACTTC. The rearrangement joins TRBV28 to TRBJ2-7, with TRBD1 identical over 9 bases. The length of the CDR3 is 14 residues. Germline CDR1 reads MDHEN; CDR2 reads SYDVKM. Unmatched junction bases numbered 8, after V lost 6 bases and J lost 5 bases.

This sequence joins TRBV5-6 and TRBJ2-6, with no clear D. The CDR3 is 14 amino acids. From germline, CDR1 is SGHDT and CDR2 YYEEEE. The ends were cut back, 6 bases at V and 0 bases at J, with 7 bases in the middle. CDR3 residues: CASTTISGANVLTF. The CDR3 DNA follows: TGTGCCAGCACCACTATCTCTGGGGCCAACGTCCTGACTTTC.

The chain joins TRBV5-6 to TRBJ2-7; D is unresolved. Per the germline V gene, CDR1 is SGHDT and CDR2 is YYEEEE. V lost 2 bases and J 3 bases, leaving 6 bases between the germline ends. This CDR3 contains 12 residues. The CDR3 bases are TGTGCCAGCAGCTTTAGTGACTACGAGCAGTACTTC. As protein: CASSFSDYEQYF.

CDR3 coding DNA: TGTGCCAGTAGTTCGACTAGCGGGGGGGCCTCCCCAATATACAATGAGCAGTTCTTC. Residues: CASSSTSGGASPIYNEQFF. The chain combines TRBV19 with TRBJ2-1; 14 bases are a match to TRBD2. The V gene's germline CDR1 is LNHDA and CDR2 SQIVND (reference sequence). This CDR3 region has 19 residues. The ends lost 5 bases at V and 4 bases at J; junction bases unmatched: 13.

This chain connects TRBV7-6 to TRBJ2-1; perhaps TRBD2 as D (6 bases). CDR3 size: 14 residues. CDR1 is SGHVS, CDR2 FNYEAQ, per germline. V was pared by 3 bases and J by 7 bases, with 13 bases between. CDR3 sequence reads: CASSLTGVGNEQFF. CDR3 in DNA: TGTGCCAGCAGCTTGACGGGAGTTGGAAATGAGCAGTTCTTC.

This clone was seen once. The chain has TRBV4-1 and TRBJ2-3, with TRBD2 matching over 12 bases. Per germline, CDR1 MGHRA and CDR2 YSYEKL. V trimming: 0 bases; J trimming: 6 bases; junction bases outside the gene matches: 4. The CDR3 has 16 residues. The CDR3 sequence is CASSQERTSGVDTQYF. The CDR3 DNA sequence: TGCGCCAGCAGCCAAGAACGGACTAGCGGGGTTGATACGCAGTATTTT.